This T cell receptor (beta chain) comes out of a study of PD-1 blockade in classical Hodgkin lymphoma (dated by TCRdb to the early 2020s). In the study overall: Nivolumab dosing was 3 mg/kg intravenously every 2 weeks, continuing until either disease progression or unacceptable toxicity. The study used CyTOF and TCR beta sequencing to define a peripheral blood immune signature of response to PD-1 blockade in classical Hodgkin lymphoma. What the study reported, not specific to this receptor: The study covered only a single clinical trial cohort, and the causes of the repertoire differences, possibly disease activity or prior therapy, were still not defined. A significant rise by C4D1 was seen in CD4+ but not CD8+ TCR diversity (p=0.0027 vs p=0.16), with the rise being most apparent in complete responders (p=0.02). Trial patients achieving complete response had baseline diversity similar to newly diagnosed patients, whereas partial responders and progressors had significantly lower diversity. Baseline TCR diversity was reported to be lower in newly diagnosed patients than in healthy donors and to be lower still in relapsed/refractory patients. Lower diversity was observed in patients in whom nivolumab was started less than 1 year after ASCT, and these patients were excluded from later analyses so that confounding by immune reconstitution would be avoided.

The sample's time point label, decoded: cycle 2 day 1 (C2D1) of nivolumab. Every trial patient had relapsed following autologous stem cell transplantation, and prior brentuximab vedotin exposure was what differed among cohorts A, B and C. The trial cohort was composed of 55 to 65 patients with relapsed/refractory classical Hodgkin lymphoma, for whom complete response, partial response or progressive disease was recorded as best overall response. Trial patients were treated with single-agent nivolumab in the multi-cohort phase II CheckMate 205 trial. An independent review committee assessed best overall response by applying the 2007 International Working Group response criteria. Trial PBMCs were collected just before the start of nivolumab (C1D1) and during therapy at cycle 2 day 1 and cycle 4 day 1. Peripheral blood was collected in 8 mL Vacutainer Cell Preparation Tubes, from which PBMCs were isolated by centrifugation and then cryopreserved.

In the case of this clone: No antigen is known for it. One base away there is no much larger clone; base qualities are not given.

Genomic DNA was extracted with the Qiagen DNeasy kit from unsorted PBMCs and from negatively selected CD4+ and CD8+ fractions. TCR beta CDR3 regions were subjected to amplification by immunoSEQ multiplex PCR with primers that anneal to V and J segments. Amplification bias was minimized using a synthetic immune receptor repertoire, and residual bias was removed computationally after sequencing. The authors' analysis ran thus. Repertoire diversity was quantified as the Shannon entropy index using custom Python scripts. Unsorted, CD4+ and CD8+ repertoires were analyzed separately, except for combined analyses in which CD4+ and CD8+ sequences were merged in silico. A clone counted as expanded when the clone's frequency after treatment rose at least 2-fold relative to C1D1, and clones undetected at baseline were given a pseudocount of 0.5. Clones with 0 or 1 copy at C1D1 were classified as singleton clones, and clones with 2 or more copies were classified as non-singleton clones. Clones expanded in unsorted samples were annotated as CD4+, CD8+ or unknown by matching protein sequences in sorted samples from the same patient. Wilcoxon tests on paired samples were used to test changes in diversity from C1D1 to C4D1. TCRdb stores this immuneACCESS table with in-frame sequences only. Part of the clones is absent; in the studies checked, under half of the shortfall reflects unresolved V genes, and no reason is known for the rest. V and J calls and clone size are given by that table; D and trimming were obtained from the DNA. The sample has roughly 45,000 clones on record, under 75% of them singletons. The ten largest make up around 2.8% of the sample.

CDR1 and CDR2, per the germline V gene, are SGDLS and YYNGEE. V loses 0 bases, J loses 0 bases, and the germline ends lie 10 bases apart. The cysteine opens and the phenylalanine closes a CDR3 of 16 amino acids. The only DNA kept is the CDR3, 48 bases in frame from the first base. The origin of this receptor is a human donor with classical Hodgkin lymphoma. The chain links TRBV9 with TRBJ1-3; the D gene is unclear. This material consisted of peripheral blood mononuclear cells (PBMCs), taken before the second cycle of nivolumab. CDR3 sequence: CASSVDSLYSGNTIYF. The nucleotides are TGTGCCAGCAGCGTAGACAGCCTCTACTCTGGAAACACCATATATTTT.